The present TCR beta chain was sequenced within a study of cytomegalovirus exposure and HLA in healthy donors. Study-level results: Earlier analysis yielded a pattern in which most TCR beta V segments were productive about 87% or about 30% of the time.

On this clone itself: The antigen is unknown.

Looked up from germline, CDR1 is MNHEY and CDR2 is SVGAGI. V dropped 5 bases and J dropped 9; count of bases not matched to a gene: 3. This CDR3 has 14 residues. PCR amplification relied on 60 Vbeta primers (plus 13 Jbeta primers). Libraries were prepared by immunoSEQ multiplex PCR; TCRdb keeps only in-frame clonotypes and omits some of them. The repertoire holds about 180,000 clones, with 76% as singletons. J is TRBJ2-1 and V is TRBV6-5; 14 bases agree with TRBD2. Sequenced input: PBMCs. This receptor was taken from a man in his late teens or twenties in good health and CMV-seronegative. The DNA for the CDR3 is TGTGCCAGCAGTAGACTAGCGGGAGGGAGTGAGCAGTTCTTC. This encodes CASSRLAGGSEQFF.